This T cell receptor beta chain was sequenced during a study of CD8+CD57+ T cells in acquired aplastic anemia. Whole-study context: Sorted CD4+ and CD8+ cells gave an average of about 3.4 ug of DNA.

Researchers used genomic DNA as the template to profile TCR beta VDJ and CDR3. MiXCR, run by TCRdb on the reads, gives a single entry per CDR3 protein. The sample has fewer than 250,000 distinct CDR3 sequences, 50% to 55% seen once. CDR3 length equals 14 residues. Germline V gene data show CDR1 as SGHTA and CDR2 as FQGNSA. The V end lost 5 bases, the J end lost 1 base, and 11 bases lay between the germline ends. The sequence was collected from a human donor in good health, serving as a control. The chain is built from TRBV7-2 and TRBJ2-5; unclear D gene. Sequencing was carried out using sorted CD4+, CD8+, or CD8+CD57+ T cells (not recorded which) from PBMCs. The CDR3: CASSPVLGQETQYF. Here the CDR3 DNA reads TGTGCCAGCAGCCCCGTCTTGGGCCAAGAGACCCAGTACTTC.